This is a list of T cell receptor beta chains from one sample in a study of Ad26.COV2.S vaccination and SARS-CoV-2 variants. The repertoire was sequenced with immunoSEQ multiplex PCR; TCRdb's copy has only in-frame clones and lacks some. The top ten clones hold over 1.5% of a sample with a few hundred thousand clones, over 80% of them seen once. The starting material was peripheral blood, obtained in a trial of Ad26.COV2.S vaccine versus placebo. These receptors were collected from a person between 18 and 59 years old who received the Ad26.COV2.S COVID-19 vaccine or a placebo. CDR3s include the opening cysteine and the closing phenylalanine or tryptophan. The D gene is left open where the match is weak. Size tells how often a clone was seen (once, few, many) or the class of an expanded clone, and some rows leave it out.

j_call: TRBJ2-3
v_call: TRBV2
clone_size: .
d_call: TRBD2
cdr3_aa: CASSPGGPKDTQYF
cdr3_nt: TGTGCCAGCAGTCCGGGGGGGCCTAAAGATACGCAGTATTTT

j_call: TRBJ2-7
v_call: TRBV12-3/TRBV12-4
clone_size: .
d_call: .
cdr3_aa: CASSGNAYEQYF
cdr3_nt: TGTGCCAGCAGTGGGAACGCCTACGAGCAGTACTTC

j_call: TRBJ1-4
v_call: TRBV5-5
clone_size: .
d_call: .
cdr3_aa: CASSGRVSANEKLFF
cdr3_nt: TGTGCCAGCAGCGGCAGGGTTTCGGCTAATGAAAAACTGTTTTTT

j_call: TRBJ2-5
v_call: TRBV4-1
clone_size: .
d_call: TRBD1
cdr3_aa: CASSPWGQGGETQYF
cdr3_nt: TGCGCCAGCAGCCCCTGGGGACAGGGCGGAGAGACCCAGTACTTC

j_call: TRBJ1-1
v_call: TRBV19
clone_size: .
d_call: TRBD1
cdr3_aa: CASSIRGQGTEAFF
cdr3_nt: TGTGCCAGTAGTATAAGGGGGCAAGGGACTGAAGCTTTCTTT

j_call: TRBJ2-7
v_call: TRBV6-5
clone_size: .
d_call: TRBD2
cdr3_aa: CASSSLAASYEQYF
cdr3_nt: TGTGCCAGCAGTTCGCTAGCGGCCTCCTACGAGCAGTACTTC

j_call: TRBJ2-5
v_call: TRBV27
clone_size: .
d_call: .
cdr3_aa: CASSEGTTQETQYF
cdr3_nt: TGTGCCAGCAGTGAAGGGACCACTCAAGAGACCCAGTACTTC

j_call: TRBJ2-7
v_call: TRBV3-1/TRBV3-2
clone_size: .
d_call: .
cdr3_aa: CASSQETDISYEQYF
cdr3_nt: TGTGCCAGCAGCCAAGAGACAGACATAAGCTACGAGCAGTACTTC

j_call: TRBJ2-3
v_call: TRBV3-1/TRBV3-2
clone_size: .
d_call: TRBD2
cdr3_aa: CASSPSTSGASTDTQYF
cdr3_nt: TGTGCCAGCAGCCCGAGTACTAGCGGCGCAAGCACAGATACGCAGTATTTT

j_call: TRBJ2-3
v_call: TRBV3-1/TRBV3-2
clone_size: .
d_call: TRBD2
cdr3_aa: CASSQAQRGGRTDTQYF
cdr3_nt: TGTGCCAGCAGCCAAGCTCAGCGGGGGGGCCGGACAGATACGCAGTATTTT

j_call: TRBJ2-7
v_call: TRBV19
clone_size: .
d_call: .
cdr3_aa: CASSAAGRSYEQYF
cdr3_nt: TGTGCCAGTAGTGCGGCGGGACGGAGCTACGAGCAGTACTTC

j_call: TRBJ2-7
v_call: TRBV29-1
clone_size: few
d_call: TRBD1
cdr3_aa: CSVVTGTGGVYEQYF
cdr3_nt: TGCAGCGTTGTTACCGGGACAGGGGGCGTCTACGAGCAGTACTTC

j_call: TRBJ1-6
v_call: TRBV6-5
clone_size: many
d_call: TRBD1
cdr3_aa: CASSPDRKNSPLHF
cdr3_nt: TGTGCCAGCAGCCCGGACAGGAAGAATTCACCCCTCCACTTT

j_call: TRBJ1-4
v_call: TRBV28
clone_size: once
d_call: .
cdr3_aa: CASSLGRVKEKLFF
cdr3_nt: TGTGCCAGCAGTTTGGGGAGGGTGAAGGAAAAACTGTTTTTT

j_call: TRBJ2-7
v_call: TRBV19
clone_size: .
d_call: TRBD1
cdr3_aa: CASSMSDRVGEQYF
cdr3_nt: TGTGCCAGTAGTATGTCCGACAGGGTGGGCGAGCAGTACTTC

j_call: TRBJ2-2
v_call: TRBV30
clone_size: .
d_call: TRBD1
cdr3_aa: CAWTRQGPNTGELFF
cdr3_nt: TGTGCCTGGACCCGACAGGGGCCGAACACCGGGGAGCTGTTTTTT

j_call: TRBJ1-4
v_call: TRBV7-2
clone_size: .
d_call: TRBD1
cdr3_aa: CASSPDRGTVKLFF
cdr3_nt: TGTGCCAGCAGTCCGGACAGGGGTACTGTAAAACTGTTTTTT

j_call: TRBJ2-7
v_call: TRBV29-1
clone_size: .
d_call: .
cdr3_aa: CSVTFPRSGNYEQYF
cdr3_nt: TGCAGCGTTACTTTCCCCCGCAGTGGTAACTACGAGCAGTACTTC

j_call: TRBJ1-6
v_call: TRBV7-2
clone_size: .
d_call: .
cdr3_aa: CASSPPGVGSPLHF
cdr3_nt: TGTGCCAGCAGCCCGCCCGGAGTAGGCTCACCCCTCCACTTT

j_call: TRBJ2-5
v_call: TRBV18
clone_size: .
d_call: TRBD1
cdr3_aa: CASSPGQPKETQYF
cdr3_nt: TGTGCCAGCTCACCGGGACAGCCTAAAGAGACCCAGTACTTC

j_call: TRBJ1-1
v_call: TRBV5-1
clone_size: .
d_call: .
cdr3_aa: CASSLVQGGTEAFF
cdr3_nt: TGCGCCAGCAGCTTGGTACAGGGCGGCACTGAAGCTTTCTTT

j_call: TRBJ1-1
v_call: TRBV6-2/TRBV6-3
clone_size: once
d_call: .
cdr3_aa: CASSYGVPNTEAFF
cdr3_nt: TGTGCCAGCAGTTACGGGGTCCCGAACACTGAAGCTTTCTTT

j_call: TRBJ2-5
v_call: TRBV7-9
clone_size: .
d_call: TRBD2
cdr3_aa: CASTMSSGGEETQYF
cdr3_nt: TGTGCCAGTACGATGTCTAGCGGGGGGGAGGAGACCCAGTACTTC

j_call: TRBJ1-2
v_call: TRBV4-2
clone_size: .
d_call: .
cdr3_aa: CASSQGGNYGYTF
cdr3_nt: TGTGCCAGCAGCCAAGGGGGCAACTATGGCTACACCTTC

j_call: TRBJ1-1
v_call: TRBV10-3
clone_size: .
d_call: TRBD1
cdr3_aa: CAIRDRETEAFF
cdr3_nt: TGTGCCATCAGGGACAGGGAAACTGAAGCTTTCTTT

j_call: TRBJ2-7
v_call: TRBV6-2/TRBV6-3
clone_size: .
d_call: .
cdr3_aa: CASSSGGSYEQYF
cdr3_nt: TGTGCCAGCAGTTCCGGGGGTTCCTACGAGCAGTACTTC

j_call: TRBJ2-7
v_call: TRBV3-1/TRBV3-2
clone_size: .
d_call: .
cdr3_aa: CASSPHRAAYEQYF
cdr3_nt: TGTGCCAGCAGCCCACACAGGGCAGCCTACGAGCAGTACTTC

j_call: TRBJ2-2
v_call: TRBV4-1
clone_size: .
d_call: .
cdr3_aa: CASSQGPGPGELFF
cdr3_nt: TGCGCCAGCAGCCAAGGGCCAGGCCCCGGGGAGCTGTTTTTT

j_call: TRBJ1-1
v_call: TRBV5-4
clone_size: .
d_call: .
cdr3_aa: CASSLEGGMRNTEAFF
cdr3_nt: TGTGCCAGCAGCTTGGAGGGAGGGATGAGGAACACTGAAGCTTTCTTT

j_call: TRBJ1-1
v_call: TRBV27
clone_size: .
d_call: .
cdr3_aa: CASSLTQTMNTEAFF
cdr3_nt: TGTGCCAGCAGTTTAACCCAGACCATGAACACTGAAGCTTTCTTT

j_call: TRBJ2-7
v_call: TRBV7-2
clone_size: once
d_call: .
cdr3_aa: CASSLFRQTGYEQYF
cdr3_nt: TGTGCCAGCAGCTTATTCCGGCAGACTGGGTACGAGCAGTACTTC

j_call: TRBJ1-2
v_call: TRBV21-1
clone_size: .
d_call: .
cdr3_aa: CASSTRQGPALYGYTF
cdr3_nt: TGTGCCAGCAGCACCAGACAGGGTCCGGCCCTCTATGGCTACACCTTC

j_call: TRBJ2-7
v_call: TRBV7-2
clone_size: .
d_call: .
cdr3_aa: CASSNTLDSYEQYF
cdr3_nt: TGTGCCAGCAGCAACACACTAGACTCCTACGAGCAGTACTTC

j_call: TRBJ1-2
v_call: TRBV5-4
clone_size: .
d_call: .
cdr3_aa: CASSLSRGLDGYTF
cdr3_nt: TGTGCCAGCAGTTTGTCCCGGGGTTTGGATGGCTACACCTTC

j_call: TRBJ2-4
v_call: TRBV12-3/TRBV12-4
clone_size: .
d_call: .
cdr3_aa: CASSFKAKNIQYF
cdr3_nt: TGTGCCAGCAGTTTTAAAGCCAAAAACATTCAGTACTTC

j_call: TRBJ1-4
v_call: TRBV7-6
clone_size: .
d_call: .
cdr3_aa: CASSLGNRAATNEKLFF
cdr3_nt: TGTGCCAGCAGCTTAGGCAACAGGGCTGCAACTAATGAAAAACTGTTTTTT

j_call: TRBJ2-3
v_call: TRBV6-5
clone_size: .
d_call: TRBD2
cdr3_aa: CASSPGGSGDTQYF
cdr3_nt: TGTGCCAGCAGCCCCGGGGGTAGCGGGGATACGCAGTATTTT

j_call: TRBJ1-2
v_call: TRBV24-1
clone_size: .
d_call: .
cdr3_aa: CATSDYSVGHGYTF
cdr3_nt: TGTGCCACCAGTGATTACTCAGTTGGGCATGGCTACACCTTC

j_call: TRBJ2-7
v_call: TRBV27
clone_size: .
d_call: TRBD1
cdr3_aa: CARPDRDSYEQYF
cdr3_nt: TGTGCCAGGCCGGACAGGGACTCCTACGAGCAGTACTTC

j_call: TRBJ2-1
v_call: TRBV11-2
clone_size: .
d_call: TRBD1
cdr3_aa: CASSLLGGMYNEQFF
cdr3_nt: TGTGCCAGCAGCTTATTAGGGGGCATGTACAATGAGCAGTTCTTC

j_call: TRBJ2-2
v_call: TRBV3-1/TRBV3-2
clone_size: .
d_call: TRBD1
cdr3_aa: CASSQAGTGSTGELFF
cdr3_nt: TGTGCCAGCAGCCAAGCCGGGACAGGAAGCACCGGGGAGCTGTTTTTT

j_call: TRBJ1-1
v_call: TRBV29-1
clone_size: .
d_call: .
cdr3_aa: CSVEGQATTARAFF
cdr3_nt: TGCAGCGTTGAAGGACAGGCAACGACGGCAAGAGCTTTCTTT

j_call: TRBJ2-7
v_call: TRBV5-4
clone_size: .
d_call: TRBD2
cdr3_aa: CASSGGTSGVYEQYF
cdr3_nt: TGTGCCAGCAGCGGAGGGACTAGCGGGGTGTACGAGCAGTACTTC

j_call: TRBJ1-1
v_call: TRBV20-1
clone_size: .
d_call: .
cdr3_aa: CSANPDTEAFF
cdr3_nt: TGCAGTGCTAATCCAGACACTGAAGCTTTCTTT

j_call: TRBJ1-5
v_call: TRBV21-1
clone_size: .
d_call: .
cdr3_aa: CASSKRTGRVNQPQHF
cdr3_nt: TGTGCCAGCAGCAAACGGACAGGGCGGGTCAATCAGCCCCAGCATTTT

j_call: TRBJ2-1
v_call: TRBV11-2
clone_size: .
d_call: TRBD2
cdr3_aa: CASSFLTSGGYRSYNEQFF
cdr3_nt: TGTGCCAGCAGCTTTTTGACTAGCGGGGGTTACCGCTCCTACAATGAGCAGTTCTTC

j_call: TRBJ2-7
v_call: TRBV7-2
clone_size: .
d_call: .
cdr3_aa: CASSPPGHSSYEQYF
cdr3_nt: TGTGCCAGCAGCCCGCCCGGTCACAGCTCCTACGAGCAGTACTTC

j_call: TRBJ2-5
v_call: TRBV3-1/TRBV3-2
clone_size: .
d_call: TRBD1
cdr3_aa: CASSQAGTVQETQYF
cdr3_nt: TGTGCCAGCAGCCAAGCAGGGACAGTACAAGAGACCCAGTACTTC

j_call: TRBJ2-3
v_call: TRBV5-1
clone_size: .
d_call: TRBD2
cdr3_aa: CASSPIGGLSDTQYF
cdr3_nt: TGCGCCAGCAGTCCAATCGGGGGGTTATCAGATACGCAGTATTTT

j_call: TRBJ2-7
v_call: TRBV4-3
clone_size: .
d_call: .
cdr3_aa: CASSHGDNVGYEQYF
cdr3_nt: TGCGCCAGCAGCCACGGGGACAACGTAGGTTACGAGCAGTACTTC

j_call: TRBJ2-3
v_call: TRBV6-2/TRBV6-3
clone_size: .
d_call: .
cdr3_aa: CASSEGNTDTQYF
cdr3_nt: TGTGCCAGCAGCGAGGGTAACACAGATACGCAGTATTTT

j_call: TRBJ1-6
v_call: TRBV27
clone_size: .
d_call: .
cdr3_aa: CASSLGSSYNSPLHF
cdr3_nt: TGTGCCAGCAGTTTGGGGAGCTCCTATAATTCACCCCTCCACTTT

j_call: TRBJ1-5
v_call: TRBV6-2/TRBV6-3
clone_size: .
d_call: .
cdr3_aa: CASSYRERRQPQHF
cdr3_nt: TGTGCCAGCAGTTACAGGGAGAGGCGTCAGCCCCAGCATTTT